Below are 20 T cell receptor beta chains sequenced from a single sample in a study of shared clonotypes between healthy human individuals. The assay was immunoSEQ multiplex PCR, and TCRdb's table has in-frame clones only and misses some. The sample records 2,500,000 or so clones, 93% being singletons. The sample taken for sequencing was naive CD4+ T cells from PBMCs. Specified subset: CD45RA+ positively selected. Every receptor here comes from a man aged 18 to 29 in good health. Some clones in this sample may be carry-over from other donors' samples.

Comment on this clone: In the same sample, other DNA sequences code for this CDR3. V gene TRBV4-3 combines with J gene TRBJ2-2; D is ambiguous. V was clipped by 3 bases and J by 2 bases, with 7 bases between them. This CDR3 is 14 amino acids long. CDR1 is LGHNA and CDR2 is YSLEER in the germline V gene. CDR3 in amino acids: CASSQDSNTGELFF. CDR3 DNA: TGCGCCAGCAGCCAGGATTCAAACACCGGGGAGCTGTTTTTT.

V gene TRBV23-1 combines with J gene TRBJ1-2; D uncertain. Being an ORF, TRBV23-1 has a function that is uncertain. The ends were cut back, 8 bases at V and 8 bases at J, with 30 bases in the middle. The CDR3 is 17 residues long. The CDR3 spells CASSHLSAAVSGLGYTF. CDR3 sequence (DNA): TGCGCCAGCTCCCACCTTTCGGCCGCAGTCAGTGGGCTGGGCTACACCTTC.

The chain has TRBV28 and TRBJ2-1, with 8 bases that match TRBD2. V dropped 6 bases and J dropped 2; count of bases not matched to a gene: 12. In germline, CDR1 is MDHEN, CDR2 SYDVKM. CDR3 length equals 17 residues. The CDR3 loop is CASSRTSGLGAYNEQFF. In DNA, the CDR3 is TGTGCCAGCAGCCGAACTAGCGGCCTTGGGGCCTACAATGAGCAGTTCTTC.

The chain is built from TRBV7-2 and TRBJ1-3; D ambiguous. CDR1 and CDR2 (germline): SGHTA, FQGNSA. The V end was cut by 2 bases, the J end by 2 bases, with 10 bases between. This CDR3 contains 15 residues. This CDR3 reads CASSLSSGAGNTIYF. CDR3 coding DNA: TGTGCCAGCAGCTTAAGTTCTGGAGCTGGAAACACCATATATTTT.

The CDR3 sequence: CASSQDYGQTYEQYF. CDR3 in DNA: TGCGCCAGCAGCCAAGATTACGGACAGACCTACGAGCAGTACTTC. This chain links TRBV4-3 with TRBJ2-7, with D perhaps matching TRBD1 (6 bases). Deletions cut 0 bases from V and 2 bases from J, with 11 bases between. The germline gives CDR1 LGHNA, CDR2 YSLEER. The CDR3 length is 15 residues.

The CDR3 bases are TGTGCCAGCAGTTACCCGCCAGGGGGTACCGGGGAGCTGTTTTTT. Translating gives CASSYPPGGTGELFF. The chain employs TRBV7-2 and TRBJ2-2; 7 bases line up with TRBD1. The V gene's germline CDR1 is SGHTA and CDR2 FQGNSA. Trimming took 6 bases from V and 5 from J; bases not matched to a gene: 9. The length of the CDR3 is 15 residues.

The CDR3, as DNA: TGTGCCAGCTCGTACCAAGTCCTAGCGGATAGCACAGATACGCAGTATTTT. Protein sequence: CASSYQVLADSTDTQYF. The gene calls are TRBV18 and TRBJ2-3, with 7 bases fitting TRBD2. The ends lost 6 bases at V and 0 bases at J; junction bases unmatched: 12. The germline gives CDR1 KGHSH, CDR2 LQKENI. This CDR3 has 17 amino acids.

The V gene is TRBV6-1, the J gene TRBJ2-7; 11 bases agree with TRBD1. Looked up from germline, CDR1 is MNHNS and CDR2 is SASEGT. J gave up 2 bases and V 4 bases, and 4 bases lay outside the gene matches. There are 15 residues in the CDR3. CDR3 protein: CASSGPGQGAYEQYF. Here the CDR3 DNA reads TGTGCCAGCAGTGGCCCGGGACAGGGGGCCTACGAGCAGTACTTC.

The chain uses TRBV30 and TRBJ2-3; a weak D match, TRBD2 (5 bases). Trimming left V 4 bases short and J 1 base short, with 21 bases between. The CDR3 covers 17 residues. Germline CDR1 reads GTSNPN; CDR2 reads SVGIG (reference sequence). The CDR3, as DNA: TGTGCCTGGATCCCCAGTGGTGGGATCGGGGGCACAGATACGCAGTATTTT. It specifies CAWIPSGGIGGTDTQYF.

Regarding this clone: This same CDR3 is encoded by further DNA sequences in the sample. The chain links TRBV27 to TRBJ1-3, with D hard to call. Germline CDR1 and CDR2: MNHEY and SMNVEV (reference sequence). The V and J ends lost 2 bases and 4 bases respectively, with 6 bases between them. The CDR3 length is 13 residues. CDR3 coding DNA: TGTGCCAGCAGTTTAAGTAGGGGAAACACCATATATTTT. This codes for CASSLSRGNTIYF.

Concerning this clone: Other nucleotide sequences in the sample specify the same CDR3. The rearrangement links TRBV14 to TRBJ2-3; D perhaps matches TRBD1 (5 bases). Germline lookup yields CDR1 SGHDN and CDR2 FVKESK. Trimming shortened V by 3 bases and J by 6 bases, and 10 bases separated the two germline ends. The CDR3 consists of 13 residues. CDR3 DNA sequence: TGTGCCAGCAGCCAGGGCTCAGGGGATACGCAGTATTTT. Its protein product is CASSQGSGDTQYF.

This sequence joins TRBV2 and TRBJ2-7; 7 bases match TRBD1. This CDR3 has 12 residues. Per the germline V gene, CDR1 is SNHLY and CDR2 is FYNNEI. V lost 7 bases to trimming and J lost 7 bases; unmatched junction nucleotides: 7. CDR3: CASTQGVKEQYF. CDR3 DNA: TGTGCCAGCACCCAGGGGGTGAAAGAGCAGTACTTC.

The chain uses TRBV14 and TRBJ1-1; 7 nucleotides align to TRBD1. Looked up from germline, CDR1 is SGHDN and CDR2 is FVKESK. The junction had 9 bases not matched to a gene; V was cut back by 5 bases and J by 3 bases. This CDR3 is 15 amino acids long. CDR3 sequence (DNA): TGTGCCAGCAGCTCCGGGACAGTGGCCTACACTGAAGCTTTCTTT. Encoded protein: CASSSGTVAYTEAFF.

This chain links TRBV5-1 with TRBJ2-5; 8 nucleotides agree with TRBD2. CDR3 length equals 14 residues. V was pared by 5 bases and J by 2 bases, with 5 bases of the junction left unmatched. Germline V lookup: CDR1 SGHRS, CDR2 YFSETQ. CDR3 DNA sequence: TGCGCCAGCAGGCACGCGGGGGGTCAAGAGACCCAGTACTTC. Translated: CASRHAGGQETQYF.

This chain joins TRBV29-1 and TRBJ2-1, with 8 bases aligning to TRBD2. Germline V lookup: CDR1 SQVTM, CDR2 ANQGSEA. The CDR3 consists of 20 residues. Losses at the gene ends were 6 bases for V and 0 bases for J; bases not matched to a gene: 22. DNA for the CDR3: TGCAGCGTGGGGCTAGCGGGCAAATCCGAAGGGGGGGTCTCCTACAATGAGCAGTTCTTC. Translating gives CSVGLAGKSEGGVSYNEQFF.

The gene calls are TRBV27 and TRBJ1-1; 8 bases match TRBD1. The length of the CDR3 is 15 residues. The V segment lost 3 bases and the J segment 2 bases; nucleotides outside the gene matches: 5. The germline gives CDR1 MNHEY, CDR2 SMNVEV (reference sequence). The CDR3 bases are TGTGCCAGCAGTTTGACCGACAGGGGCAACACTGAAGCTTTCTTT. This codes for CASSLTDRGNTEAFF.

J is TRBJ1-1 and V is TRBV11-2; weak D call: TRBD1 (6 bases). Trimming removed 0 bases from V and 11 bases from J, with 16 bases in between. This CDR3 region has 14 residues. Germline CDR1 and CDR2: SGHAT and FQNNGV. The CDR3 DNA is TGTGCCAGCAGCTTAGAAGAGAGGGGGGGACCGGCTTTCTTT. It codes for CASSLEERGGPAFF. The whole variable domain, filled in from reference TRBV11-2 and TRBJ1-1, reads EAGVAQSPRYKIIEKRQSVAFWCNPISGHATLYWYQQILGQGPKLLIQFQNNGVVDDSQLPKDRFSAERLKGVDSTLKIQPAKLEDSAVYLCASSLEERGGPAFFGQGTRLTVV.

This clone was counted a single time. At the DNA level, this CDR3 is encoded by other sequences in the same sample as well. The rearrangement links TRBV6-5 to TRBJ1-1, with 7 bases lining up with TRBD1. Germline V lookup: CDR1 MNHEY, CDR2 SVGAGI. V was pared by 8 bases and J by 4 bases, with 7 bases of the junction left unmatched. The CDR3 has 13 residues. This CDR3 is CASSRGEGTEAFF. Written as DNA, the CDR3 is TGTGCCAGCTCCAGGGGGGAAGGCACTGAAGCTTTCTTT.

The genes are TRBV6-1 and TRBJ1-2; tentative D call: TRBD1 (5 bases). The CDR3 is 12 amino acids. Looked up from germline, CDR1 is MNHNS and CDR2 is SASEGT. CDR3 sequence reads: CTHGTTNYGYTF. CDR3 in DNA: TGTACCCATGGGACGACAAACTATGGCTACACCTTC.

The CDR3 protein is CALAGELFF. DNA of the CDR3: TGCGCCCTAGCCGGGGAGCTGTTTTTT. The chain links TRBV23-1 to TRBJ2-2; no reliable D call. TRBV23-1 is an open reading frame whose function is uncertain. The ends were cut back, 11 bases at V and 6 bases at J, with 4 bases in the middle. CDR3 size: 9 residues.